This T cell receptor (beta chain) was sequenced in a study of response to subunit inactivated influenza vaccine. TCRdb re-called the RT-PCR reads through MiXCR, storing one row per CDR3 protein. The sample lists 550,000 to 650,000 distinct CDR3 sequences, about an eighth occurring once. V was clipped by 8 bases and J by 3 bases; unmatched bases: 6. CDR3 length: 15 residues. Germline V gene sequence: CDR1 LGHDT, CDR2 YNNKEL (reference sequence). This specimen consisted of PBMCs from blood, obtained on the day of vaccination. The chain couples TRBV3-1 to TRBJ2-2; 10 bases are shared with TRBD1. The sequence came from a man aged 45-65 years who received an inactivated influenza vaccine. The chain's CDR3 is CASLPGTGDTGELFF. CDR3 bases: TGTGCCAGCTTACCGGGGACAGGGGACACCGGGGAGCTGTTTTTT.